This is a list of T cell receptor beta chains from one sample in a study of long-term antiretroviral therapy in people with HIV. TCRdb's copy holds only in-frame clones and misses some; the assay was immunoSEQ multiplex PCR. The sample carries some 25,000 clones, about 86% recorded once. The sample in question was unsorted PBMCs, obtained 1.2 years after starting antiretroviral therapy. Receptors were obtained from a man aged 45-65 years with HIV. Each CDR3 is given with its conserved first and last residue. A D gene is named only where the DNA matches it firmly. Clone size is shown for a subset of rows, as once, few, many or a class of expanded clone.

v_gene	j_gene	d_gene	abundance	CDR3aa	CDR3nt
TRBV13	TRBJ2-7	NA	NA	CASSYPGIYEQYF	TGTGCCAGCAGCTACCCGGGGATCTACGAGCAGTACTTC
TRBV28	TRBJ2-1	NA	NA	CASSQGRYYNEQFF	TGTGCCAGCAGTCAGGGCCGTTACTACAATGAGCAGTTCTTC
TRBV10-3	TRBJ1-2	TRBD1	NA	CAISRGTGNYGYTF	TGTGCCATCAGTCGTGGGACAGGGAACTATGGCTACACCTTC
TRBV19	TRBJ2-7	NA	few	CASSPLVGVYEQYF	TGTGCCAGTAGTCCCCTGGTAGGGGTCTACGAGCAGTACTTC
TRBV19	TRBJ1-2	TRBD1	NA	CASSILLVEGTGHGYTF	TGTGCCAGTAGTATATTATTAGTAGAAGGGACAGGGCACGGCTACACCTTC
TRBV6-6	TRBJ1-4	NA	NA	CASSYLQGYNEKLFF	TGTGCCAGCAGTTACCTACAGGGCTATAATGAAAAACTGTTTTTT
TRBV7-2	TRBJ1-4	NA	NA	CASSLGGLTNEKLFF	TGTGCCAGCAGCTTGGGGGGGCTAACTAATGAAAAACTGTTTTTT
TRBV5-1	TRBJ2-5	NA	NA	CASSRDSEETQYF	TGCGCCAGCAGCCGGGACTCCGAAGAGACCCAGTACTTC
TRBV28	TRBJ1-5	NA	NA	CASSLSLYRASNQPQHF	TGTGCCAGCAGTTTGTCCCTTTACAGGGCAAGCAATCAGCCCCAGCATTTT
TRBV6-5	TRBJ2-1	TRBD1	NA	CASSYRGRDEQFF	TGTGCCAGCAGCTACAGGGGGCGGGATGAGCAGTTCTTC
TRBV6-5	TRBJ2-7	TRBD1	NA	CASSSPTGPAYEQYF	TGTGCCAGCAGCTCTCCGACAGGGCCCGCCTACGAGCAGTACTTC
TRBV6-5	TRBJ1-5	NA	NA	CASSPAGSQPQHF	TGTGCCAGCAGCCCGGCGGGGTCTCAGCCCCAGCATTTT
TRBV15	TRBJ1-2	NA	NA	CATSRSPGGLNYGYTF	TGTGCCACCAGCAGGAGCCCTGGGGGGCTCAACTATGGCTACACCTTC
TRBV29-1	TRBJ2-7	NA	NA	CSVSSGTSSYEQYF	TGCAGCGTTTCTTCCGGGACAAGCTCCTACGAGCAGTACTTC
TRBV9	TRBJ1-6	NA	few	CASSVQGGPLHF	TGTGCCAGCAGCGTACAGGGTGGACCCCTCCACTTT
TRBV5-1	TRBJ2-7	TRBD1	NA	CASSPGSGTGGYEQYF	TGCGCCAGCAGCCCGGGTTCCGGGACAGGGGGCTACGAGCAGTACTTC
TRBV11-2	TRBJ2-1	NA	NA	CASSQRGSSYNEQFF	TGTGCCAGCAGCCAGAGGGGGAGCTCCTACAATGAGCAGTTCTTC
TRBV5-6	TRBJ1-2	NA	NA	CASSPETGFRYGYTF	TGTGCCAGCAGCCCGGAAACAGGGTTCCGGTATGGCTACACCTTC
TRBV6-1	TRBJ2-2	TRBD1	NA	CASHGGQGFTGELFF	TGTGCCTCCCATGGAGGACAGGGGTTTACCGGGGAGCTGTTTTTT
TRBV27	TRBJ2-7	NA	NA	CASSLGSGEQYF	TGTGCCAGCAGCCTTGGATCCGGGGAGCAGTACTTC